This T cell receptor beta chain is drawn from a study of OX40 agonist ivuxolimab in advanced cancers. Study-level background: Every 2 weeks, patients got intravenous ivuxolimab at one of six dose levels (0.01-10 mg/kg).

Turning to this clone: The target antigen is unknown.

The CDR3 length is 14 residues. Germline V gene sequence: CDR1 LNHDA, CDR2 SQIVND (reference sequence). V lost 9 bases to trimming and J lost 6 bases, with 20 bases between them. Findings and limits, study-wide: Certain nonresponders additionally had low normalized T-cell clonal expansion. Partial responders dosed at 0.1-3.0 mg/kg displayed clonal expansion ranking among the lowest.

Data came from immunoSEQ multiplex PCR; TCRdb stores just in-frame clones and leaves some out. The sample lists 70,000 to 75,000 clones, 85% to 90% seen once, with around 2.7% in the top ten. The rearrangement links TRBV19 to TRBJ1-2; the D is unclear. The origin of this receptor is an adult with an advanced solid tumor such as melanoma, head and neck, liver or kidney cancer. This specimen was CD4+ or CD8+ T cells sorted from blood, taken in a trial of the OX40 agonist ivuxolimab. The CDR3 here is CASDNGPPRDGYTF. Here the CDR3 DNA reads TGTGCCAGCGACAATGGTCCACCTCGGGATGGCTACACCTTC.